The entry that follows covers one T cell receptor (beta chain) sequence. This entry belongs to a study of PD-1 and CTLA-4 blockade in melanoma. CDR1 and CDR2 from the germline V gene are LNHDA and SQIVND (reference sequence). V was trimmed by 4 bases and J by 8 bases, leaving 6 bases between them. The CDR3 covers 11 residues. Assay used: immunoSEQ multiplex PCR; TCRdb lists only in-frame clones, some missing. Counted here are roughly 30,000 clones, approximately 90% occurring once; the ten biggest clones make up about 8%. The rearrangement uses TRBV19 and TRBJ2-1; a possible D gene is TRBD2 (6 bases). Material: CD8+ T cells from peripheral blood, obtained from a patient given anti-PD-1 treatment. This receptor was identified in a human donor with melanoma. For the CDR3, the DNA is TGTGCCAGTAGTAGCGGGGATGAGCAGTTCTTC. This encodes CASSSGDEQFF.